This T cell receptor (beta chain) comes out of a study of blood T cell repertoires in COVID-19. For the study at large: Sites in the United States, Italy and Spain provided acute and convalescent COVID-19 samples. PBMCs, B-cell-depleted T cells, or T cells were the source of the cDNA or gDNA that made up the material.

The V gene lost 5 bases and the J gene lost 8 bases, with 22 bases spanning the gap. Germline values: CDR1 SGHTA, CDR2 FQGNSA. There are 16 residues in the CDR3. In the source study's methods: Amplification with reference gene primers provided the estimates of nucleated cell counts. Produced via immunoSEQ multiplex PCR; TCRdb's table is partial and in-frame only. The DNA gave D and trimming, while V, J and clone size come from that table. The table lists 250,000 to 350,000 clones, around 87% of them singletons, with approximately 7.8% in the top ten. The chain carries TRBV7-2 and TRBJ2-1; D might be TRBD2 (5 bases). The origin of this receptor is a woman aged 50 to 65 who had recovered from COVID-19. Sequencing was done on a sample of peripheral blood. The CDR3 sequence is CASSQEAVSIRHEQFF. For the CDR3, the DNA is TGTGCCAGCAGCCAGGAGGCAGTATCTATTCGGCATGAGCAGTTCTTC.